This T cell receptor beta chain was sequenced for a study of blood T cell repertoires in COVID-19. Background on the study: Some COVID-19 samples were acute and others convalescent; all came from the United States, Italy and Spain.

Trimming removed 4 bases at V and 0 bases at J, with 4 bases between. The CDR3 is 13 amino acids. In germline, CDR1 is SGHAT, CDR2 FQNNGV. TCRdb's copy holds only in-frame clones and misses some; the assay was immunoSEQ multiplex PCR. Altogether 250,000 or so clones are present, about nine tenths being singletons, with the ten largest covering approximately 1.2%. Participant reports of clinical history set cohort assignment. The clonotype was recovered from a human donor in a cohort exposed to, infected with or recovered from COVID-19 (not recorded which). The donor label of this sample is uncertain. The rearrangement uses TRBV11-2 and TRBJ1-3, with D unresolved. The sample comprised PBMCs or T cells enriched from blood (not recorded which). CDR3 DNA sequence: TGTGCCAGCAGCTCCCTCTCTGGAAACACCATATATTTT. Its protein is CASSSLSGNTIYF.